This T cell receptor (beta chain) was sequenced in a study of shared clonotypes between healthy human individuals. Repertoires were generated with immunoSEQ multiplex PCR, while TCRdb's copy carries only in-frame clones and drops some. The table records roughly 1,100,000 clones, about 76% of them present only once. Germline V lookup: CDR1 LNHNV, CDR2 YYDKDF (reference sequence). The CDR3 is 15 amino acids. Trimming cost V 6 bases and J 6 bases, with 18 bases left between them. The V and J genes are TRBV15 and TRBJ2-1; D may be TRBD2 (5 bases). The sample comprised memory CD4+ T cells sorted from blood. As for subset: CD45RA-negative fraction. The source is a man aged 18 to 30 in good health. The CDR3 loop is CATSPTGMKGNEQFF. The CDR3 DNA follows: TGTGCCACCAGTCCGACGGGGATGAAGGGCAATGAGCAGTTCTTC.